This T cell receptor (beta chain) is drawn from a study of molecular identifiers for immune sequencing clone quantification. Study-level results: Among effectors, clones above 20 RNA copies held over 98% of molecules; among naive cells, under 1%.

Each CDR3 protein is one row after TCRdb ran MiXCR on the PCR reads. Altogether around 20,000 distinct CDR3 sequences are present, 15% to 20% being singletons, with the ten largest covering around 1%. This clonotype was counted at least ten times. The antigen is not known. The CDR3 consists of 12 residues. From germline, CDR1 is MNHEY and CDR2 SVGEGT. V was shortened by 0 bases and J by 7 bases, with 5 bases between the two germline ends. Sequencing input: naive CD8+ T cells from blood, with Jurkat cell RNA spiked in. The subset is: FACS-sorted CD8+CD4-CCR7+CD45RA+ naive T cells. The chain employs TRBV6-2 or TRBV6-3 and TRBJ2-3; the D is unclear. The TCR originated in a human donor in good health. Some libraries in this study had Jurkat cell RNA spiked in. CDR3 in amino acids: CASSYSGNTQYF. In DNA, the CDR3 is TGTGCCAGCAGTTACTCAGGGAATACGCAGTATTTT.